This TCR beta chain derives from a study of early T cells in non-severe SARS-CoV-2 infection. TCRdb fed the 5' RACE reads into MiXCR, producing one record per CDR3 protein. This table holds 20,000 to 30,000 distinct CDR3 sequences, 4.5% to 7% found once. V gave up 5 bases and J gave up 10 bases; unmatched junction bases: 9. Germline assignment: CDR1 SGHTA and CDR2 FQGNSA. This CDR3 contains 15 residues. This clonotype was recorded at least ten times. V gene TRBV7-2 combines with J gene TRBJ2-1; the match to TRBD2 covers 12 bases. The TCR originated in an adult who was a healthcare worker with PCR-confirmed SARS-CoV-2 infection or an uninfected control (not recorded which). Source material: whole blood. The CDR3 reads CASSITSGGLGEQFF. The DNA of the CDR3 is TGTGCCAGCAGCATTACTAGCGGGGGGCTAGGAGAGCAGTTCTTC.